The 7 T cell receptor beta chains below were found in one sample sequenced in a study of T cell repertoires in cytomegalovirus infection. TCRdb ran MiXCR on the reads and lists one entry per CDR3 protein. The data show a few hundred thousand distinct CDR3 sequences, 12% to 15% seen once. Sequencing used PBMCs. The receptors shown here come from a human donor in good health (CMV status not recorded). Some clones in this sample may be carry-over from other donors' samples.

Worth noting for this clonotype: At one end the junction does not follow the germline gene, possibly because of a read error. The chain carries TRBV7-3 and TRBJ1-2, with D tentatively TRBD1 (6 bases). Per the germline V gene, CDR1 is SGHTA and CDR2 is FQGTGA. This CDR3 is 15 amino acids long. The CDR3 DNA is TGTGCCAGCAGCGGGGGCGACCGGGCGGCCCATGGCTTCACCTTC. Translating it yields CASSGGDRAAHGFTF.

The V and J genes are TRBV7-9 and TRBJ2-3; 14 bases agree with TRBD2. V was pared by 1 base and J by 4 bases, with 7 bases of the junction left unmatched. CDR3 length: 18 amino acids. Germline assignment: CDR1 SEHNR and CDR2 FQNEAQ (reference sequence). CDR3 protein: CASSLERTSGRRADTQYF. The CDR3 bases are TGTGCCAGCAGCTTAGAACGGACTAGCGGGAGGAGGGCAGATACGCAGTATTTT.

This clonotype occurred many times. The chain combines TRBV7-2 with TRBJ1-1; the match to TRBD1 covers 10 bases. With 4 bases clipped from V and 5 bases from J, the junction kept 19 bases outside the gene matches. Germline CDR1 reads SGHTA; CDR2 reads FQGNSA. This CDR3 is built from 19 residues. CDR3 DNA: TGTGCCAGCAGCTCCGGAGGAGTTAGACAGGGGGCGCGAGGGACTGAAGCTTTCTTT. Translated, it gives CASSSGGVRQGARGTEAFF.

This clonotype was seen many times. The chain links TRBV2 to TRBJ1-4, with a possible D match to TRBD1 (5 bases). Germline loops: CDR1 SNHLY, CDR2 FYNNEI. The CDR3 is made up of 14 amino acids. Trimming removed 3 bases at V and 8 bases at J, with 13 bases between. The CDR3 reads CASSEAGRDEKLFF. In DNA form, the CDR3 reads TGTGCCAGCAGTGAGGCGGGGCGCGACGAAAAACTGTTTTTT.

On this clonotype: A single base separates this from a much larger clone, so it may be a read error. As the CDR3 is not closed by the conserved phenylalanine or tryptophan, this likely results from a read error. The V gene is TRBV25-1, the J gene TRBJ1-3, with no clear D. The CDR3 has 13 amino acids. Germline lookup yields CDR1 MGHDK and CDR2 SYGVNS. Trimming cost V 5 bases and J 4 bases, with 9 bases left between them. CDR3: CASSNPGGNTIYL. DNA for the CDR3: TGTGCCAGCAGTAACCCGGGGGGAAACACCATATATTTG.

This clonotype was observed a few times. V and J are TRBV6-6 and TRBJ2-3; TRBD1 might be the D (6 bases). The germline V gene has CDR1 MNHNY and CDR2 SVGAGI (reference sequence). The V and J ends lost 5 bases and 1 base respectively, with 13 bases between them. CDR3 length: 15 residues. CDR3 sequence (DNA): TGTGCCAGCAGTGTGGGGGCTGAGGGCACAGATACGCAGTATTTT. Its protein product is CASSVGAEGTDTQYF.

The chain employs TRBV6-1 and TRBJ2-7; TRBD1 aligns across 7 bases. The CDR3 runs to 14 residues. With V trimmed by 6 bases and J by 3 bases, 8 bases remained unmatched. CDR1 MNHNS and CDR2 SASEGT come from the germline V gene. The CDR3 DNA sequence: TGTGCCAGCAGGGGACAGAAGGGACACTACGAGCAGTACTTC. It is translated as CASRGQKGHYEQYF.